The 29 T cell receptor beta chains reported below all come from one sample, sequenced in a study of follicular helper T cells after annual influenza vaccination. Using immunoSEQ multiplex PCR, the repertoire was profiled, and TCRdb retains in-frame clones only, with some absent. Here the sample spans about 11,000 clones, 70% to 85% being singletons. Sequencing was performed on CXCR5- memory CD4+ T cells sorted from blood, taken 6 weeks after influenza vaccination. The receptors were gathered from an adult who received the influenza vaccine.

The rearrangement joins TRBV5-4 to TRBJ2-3; D tentatively reads TRBD1 or TRBD2 (5 bases each). Trimming took 4 bases from V and 11 from J, leaving 20 bases between them. Germline CDR1 SGHNT, CDR2 YYREEE (reference sequence). CDR3 length equals 14 residues. The CDR3 bases are TGTGCCAGCAGCAGCCCGGGACCCCTCGGCGAGCAGTATTTT. Translating gives CASSSPGPLGEQYF. Supplemented by reference TRBV5-4 and TRBJ2-3, the full variable domain reads ETGVTQSPTHLIKTRGQQVTLRCSSQSGHNTVSWYQQALGQGPQFIFQYYREEENGRGNFPPRFSGLQFPNYSSELNVNALELDDSALYLCASSSPGPLGEQYFGPGTRLTVL.

The chain is built from TRBV7-6 and TRBJ2-7; D may be TRBD2 (5 bases). This CDR3 is 13 amino acids long. Between the trimmed V and J ends, which lost 5 bases and 6 bases, there was a span of 14 bases. Germline values: CDR1 SGHVS, CDR2 FNYEAQ. Here the CDR3 DNA reads TGTGCCAGCAGCCCACAACTAGAGGGCGAGCAGTACTTC. It translates to CASSPQLEGEQYF. Filled out from reference TRBV7-6 and TRBJ2-7, the complete variable domain reads GAGVSQSPRYKVTKRGQDVALRCDPISGHVSLYWYRQALGQGPEFLTYFNYEAQQDKSGLPNDRFSAERPEGSISTLTIQRTEQRDSAMYRCASSPQLEGEQYFGPGTRLTVT.

V and J are TRBV2 and TRBJ2-7; 7 nucleotides agree with TRBD2. This CDR3 has 14 residues. V trimming: 11 bases; J trimming: 3 bases; junction bases outside the gene matches: 13. Germline values: CDR1 SNHLY, CDR2 FYNNEI. The CDR3 DNA reads as TGTGCCGGCAAGACCGCTAGCGGAGGCTACGAGCAGTACTTC. As protein: CAGKTASGGYEQYF.

This rearrangement joins TRBV4-1 to TRBJ1-1, with unresolved D. Trimming took 2 bases from V and 3 from J, leaving 16 bases between them. CDR1 and CDR2 from the germline V gene are MGHRA and YSYEKL. This CDR3 has 16 amino acids. The CDR3 DNA sequence: TGCGCCAGCAGCCAATCGGCGCCCAGAGGGTACACTGAAGCTTTCTTT. Encoded protein: CASSQSAPRGYTEAFF.

The V gene is TRBV6-1, the J gene TRBJ1-2; 10 bases match TRBD1. The germline V gene has CDR1 MNHNS and CDR2 SASEGT. V gave up 3 bases and J gave up 4 bases; unmatched junction bases: 5. This CDR3 has 15 amino acids. The CDR3 DNA follows: TGTGCCAGCAGTGACCCGACAGGGGGCGCCTATGGCTACACCTTC. Residues: CASSDPTGGAYGYTF.

V and J are TRBV29-1 and TRBJ1-1; no reliable D call. V lost 5 bases and J 0 bases, leaving 10 bases between the germline ends. CDR1 and CDR2 from the germline V gene are SQVTM and ANQGSEA. This CDR3 spans 13 amino acids. The DNA of the CDR3 is TGCAGCGTTATCACGGGTCTGAACACTGAAGCTTTCTTT. Protein sequence: CSVITGLNTEAFF.

In this sample, this clone turned up once. The CDR3 DNA is TGCGCCAGCAGTTGGCAGGAGAATGAAAAACTGTTTTTT. It is translated as CASSWQENEKLFF. The genes are TRBV5-1 and TRBJ1-4; D unresolved. The germline CDR1 and CDR2 sequences are SGHRS and YFSETQ. V lost 5 bases and J lost 5, with 10 bases in between. The CDR3 is 13 amino acids.

The chain employs TRBV7-2 and TRBJ1-3, with D possibly TRBD1 on 6 matching bases. The germline CDR1 and CDR2 sequences are SGHTA and FQGNSA. The length of the CDR3 is 14 residues. Trimming took off 6 bases at V and 2 bases at J, with 11 bases between the two ends. The CDR3 sequence: CASSPGGPGNTIYF. The DNA of the CDR3 is TGTGCCAGCAGTCCTGGGGGCCCTGGAAACACCATATATTTT. The full variable domain, rest sourced from reference TRBV7-2 and TRBJ1-3, is GAGVSQSPSNKVTEKGKDVELRCDPISGHTALYWYRQSLGQGLEFLIYFQGNSAPDKSGLPSDRFSAERTGGSVSTLTIQRTQQEDSAVYLCASSPGGPGNTIYFGEGSWLTVV.

The V and J genes are TRBV18 and TRBJ2-5; tentatively, D is TRBD1 or TRBD2 (5 bases each). V was cut by 0 bases and J by 5 bases, with 7 bases left in between. Germline V gene sequence: CDR1 KGHSH, CDR2 LQKENI. The CDR3 is 13 amino acids. The CDR3 protein is CASSPPGPETQYF. The CDR3 nucleotides read TGTGCCAGCTCACCACCGGGACCGGAGACCCAGTACTTC.

The chain is built from TRBV18 and TRBJ2-7, with 7 bases that match TRBD1. The germline V gene encodes CDR1 KGHSH and CDR2 LQKENI. With V trimmed by 0 bases and J by 2 bases, 4 bases remained unmatched. This CDR3 region has 15 residues. In nucleotides, the CDR3 is TGTGCCAGCTCACCACCATCGAGGGGGCCCTACGAGCAGTACTTC. It is translated as CASSPPSRGPYEQYF.

In this sample, this clone turned up once. Here the CDR3 reads CASSGSGPYEQYF. The CDR3 bases are TGTGCCAGCAGTGGGTCGGGGCCCTACGAGCAGTACTTC. This chain connects TRBV6-5 to TRBJ2-7; D is possibly TRBD1 or TRBD2 (5 bases each). Germline CDR1 and CDR2: MNHEY and SVGAGI. This CDR3 contains 13 residues. Trimming took 5 bases from V and 2 from J, leaving 10 bases between them.

This chain links TRBV19 with TRBJ1-4; a possible D gene is TRBD1 (6 bases). Between the trimmed V and J ends, which lost 3 bases and 0 bases, there was a span of 20 bases. Germline CDR1 LNHDA, CDR2 SQIVND (reference sequence). The CDR3 covers 19 residues. DNA of the CDR3: TGTGCCAGTAGTATGGGGGCGACAGGAGGGATAGCAACTAATGAAAAACTGTTTTTT. Translating it yields CASSMGATGGIATNEKLFF. The full variable domain, rest sourced from reference TRBV19 and TRBJ1-4, is DGGITQSPKYLFRKEGQNVTLSCEQNLNHDAMYWYRQDPGQGLRLIYYSQIVNDFQKGDIAEGYSVSREKKESFPLTVTSAQKNPTAFYLCASSMGATGGIATNEKLFFGSGTQLSVL.

The genes are TRBV7-2 and TRBJ1-2; 8 bases match TRBD1. Germline loops: CDR1 SGHTA, CDR2 FQGNSA. V gave up 1 base and J gave up 7 bases; unmatched junction bases: 11. The CDR3 runs to 16 residues. The CDR3 sequence: CASSLVARGLGGGYTF. The CDR3 nucleotides read TGTGCCAGCAGCTTAGTCGCCAGGGGGCTCGGTGGTGGCTACACCTTC.

The CDR3 protein is CASSFSGTATYEQYF. CDR3 bases: TGTGCCAGCAGTTTCTCCGGGACAGCGACCTACGAGCAGTACTTC. The gene calls are TRBV6-9 and TRBJ2-7; 7 positions agree with TRBD1. This CDR3 is built from 15 residues. After removal of 4 bases from V and 2 bases from J, the junction contained 8 bases not matched to a gene. Germline CDR1 reads MNHGY; CDR2 reads SVAAGI.

The CDR3 here is CASSEANPRSGYEQYF. In DNA form, the CDR3 reads TGTGCCAGCAGTGAAGCCAACCCCCGTTCAGGGTACGAGCAGTACTTC. The chain carries TRBV2 and TRBJ2-7, with D maybe TRBD1 (5 bases). Germline values: CDR1 SNHLY, CDR2 FYNNEI. Deletions cut 0 bases from V and 4 bases from J, with 16 bases between. The CDR3 extends over 16 amino acids.

The chain combines TRBV2 with TRBJ1-1; D remains ambiguous. Trimming left V 8 bases short and J 8 bases short, with 18 bases between. The CDR3 runs to 13 residues. Germline loops: CDR1 SNHLY, CDR2 FYNNEI. CDR3 protein: CASRLLVGKEAFF. The CDR3 DNA is TGTGCCAGCCGCCTTTTGGTTGGGAAAGAAGCTTTCTTT.

The V and J genes are TRBV20-1 and TRBJ2-5, with TRBD2 matching over 7 bases. The germline CDR1 and CDR2 sequences are DFQATT and SNEGSKA (reference sequence). Unmatched junction bases numbered 5, after V lost 0 bases and J lost 13 bases. This CDR3 is built from 11 residues. CDR3 residues: CSARDRGGLYF. CDR3 DNA: TGCAGTGCTAGAGATCGCGGGGGTCTGTACTTC.

The chain links TRBV4-3 to TRBJ1-1; D remains ambiguous. Germline loops: CDR1 LGHNA, CDR2 YSLEER. Trimming cost V 5 bases and J 1 base, with 8 bases left between them. This CDR3 comprises 13 residues. This CDR3 is CASSGEENTEAFF. CDR3 sequence (DNA): TGCGCCAGCAGCGGGGAGGAGAACACTGAAGCTTTCTTT.

The rearrangement links TRBV19 to TRBJ2-1; 13 nucleotides match TRBD2. With V trimmed by 3 bases and J by 8 bases, 10 bases remained unmatched. The CDR3 extends over 17 amino acids. Per the germline V gene, CDR1 is LNHDA and CDR2 is SQIVND (reference sequence). The CDR3 region is CASSIWTSGGPKDEQFF. In nucleotides, the CDR3 is TGTGCCAGTAGTATTTGGACTAGCGGGGGACCTAAGGATGAGCAGTTCTTC.

The chain links TRBV5-5 to TRBJ1-1, with D perhaps TRBD1 (5 bases). This CDR3 has 16 residues. V was cut by 4 bases and J by 4 bases, with 20 bases left in between. Per the germline V gene, CDR1 is SGHKS and CDR2 is YYEKEE (reference sequence). The CDR3 sequence: CASSARWQGLGTEAFF. DNA for the CDR3: TGTGCCAGCAGCGCCAGATGGCAGGGTCTGGGCACTGAAGCTTTCTTT.

This sequence joins TRBV7-2 and TRBJ2-1, with D maybe TRBD1 (5 bases). V dropped 5 bases and J dropped 2 bases, with 7 bases sitting between them. There are 13 residues in the CDR3. CDR1 SGHTA and CDR2 FQGNSA come from the germline V gene. CDR3 DNA sequence: TGTGCCAGCAGCCTACAGGCCTACAATGAGCAGTTCTTC. This sequence encodes CASSLQAYNEQFF.

The rearrangement uses TRBV6-5 and TRBJ2-7; D perhaps matches TRBD1 (5 bases). Trimming took off 6 bases at V and 5 bases at J, with 17 bases between the two ends. This CDR3 spans 14 amino acids. Germline assignment: CDR1 MNHEY and CDR2 SVGAGI. The CDR3 coding sequence is TGTGCCAGCAGATCTGGACAACGATCCCACGAGCAGTACTTC. Translating it yields CASRSGQRSHEQYF.

The chain links TRBV2 to TRBJ2-5; D gene unclear. Per the germline V gene, CDR1 is SNHLY and CDR2 is FYNNEI. The CDR3 is made up of 11 amino acids. The V and J ends lost 5 bases and 5 bases respectively, with 6 bases between them. The CDR3 DNA follows: TGTGCCAGCAGTACTTTCGAGACCCAGTACTTC. Protein: CASSTFETQYF.

The chain links TRBV19 to TRBJ1-4; D is uncertain. Per germline, CDR1 LNHDA and CDR2 SQIVND (reference sequence). This CDR3 contains 16 residues. Trimming removed 0 bases from V and 5 bases from J, with 13 bases in between. This CDR3 reads CASSIDPGRPNEKLFF. CDR3 bases: TGTGCCAGTAGTATAGATCCGGGCAGACCCAATGAAAAACTGTTTTTT.

V gene TRBV6-5 combines with J gene TRBJ1-2; D is uncertain. The CDR3 loop spans 13 amino acids. Germline CDR1 is MNHEY and CDR2 is SVGAGI. V shed 5 bases and J shed 6 bases, with 13 bases lying between them. The CDR3 here is CASSQDIWNGYTF. CDR3 bases: TGTGCCAGCAGTCAAGACATCTGGAATGGCTACACCTTC.

The chain is built from TRBV2 and TRBJ2-2; D perhaps matches TRBD2 (6 bases). The CDR3 covers 15 residues. Per germline, CDR1 SNHLY and CDR2 FYNNEI. Deletions cut 7 bases from V and 5 bases from J, with 17 bases between. CDR3 DNA sequence: TGTGCCAGCAAGAATCTAGCGCTCAAAACCGGGGAGCTGTTTTTT. Translation gives CASKNLALKTGELFF. Combining the CDR3 with reference TRBV2 and TRBJ2-2 gives the whole variable domain EPEVTQTPSHQVTQMGQEVILRCVPISNHLYFYWYRQILGQKVEFLVSFYNNEISEKSEIFDDQFSVERPDGSNFTLKIRSTKLEDSAMYFCASKNLALKTGELFFGEGSRLTVL.

This sequence joins TRBV5-4 and TRBJ1-1; D may be TRBD1 (5 bases). V shed 3 bases and J shed 6 bases, with 18 bases lying between them. In germline, CDR1 is SGHNT, CDR2 YYREEE (reference sequence). The CDR3 sequence is 15 residues long. CDR3 amino acids: CASSSIGGILAEAFF. CDR3 bases: TGTGCCAGCAGCTCGATTGGGGGTATACTTGCTGAAGCTTTCTTT.

There are a few counts of this clone. The chain recombines TRBV4-1 with TRBJ1-2, with a possible D match to TRBD1 (6 bases). Germline CDR1 and CDR2: MGHRA and YSYEKL. The CDR3 sequence is 16 residues long. The V end was cut by 2 bases, the J end by 8 bases, with 21 bases between. The CDR3 protein is CASSQSFVRGPFGYTF. The CDR3, as DNA: TGCGCCAGCAGCCAAAGTTTTGTCAGGGGACCTTTCGGCTACACCTTC.

The V call is TRBV4-3, the J call TRBJ1-3, with D perhaps TRBD1 (6 bases). V dropped 4 bases and J dropped 5 bases, with 9 bases sitting between them. This CDR3 has 13 residues. The germline V gene has CDR1 LGHNA and CDR2 YSLEER. The CDR3 reads CASSPQGRNTIYF. In DNA form, the CDR3 reads TGCGCCAGCAGCCCCCAGGGGAGAAACACCATATATTTT.